This TCR beta chain originates from a study of cytomegalovirus exposure and HLA in healthy donors. Study information: The Caucasian-associated ancestry cluster contained about 80% of the approximately 400 genotyped donors. Study-wide findings and caveats: Follow-up analysis seemed to connect common viral pathogens with several of the most significant clusters identified.

Looked up from germline, CDR1 is SGHTA and CDR2 is FQGNSA. This CDR3 comprises 15 residues. V dropped 2 bases and J dropped 7; count of bases not matched to a gene: 9. The PCR contained 60 Vbeta and 13 Jbeta primers. The protocol was immunoSEQ multiplex PCR, while the TCRdb copy is restricted to in-frame clones and leaves out a portion. The sample contains about 94,000 clones, roughly 70% of which appear only once. Details on this clone: What it binds is not known.

Sequencing was carried out using PBMCs. This TCR derives from a man aged 25 to 40 in good health and CMV-seropositive. V usage is TRBV7-2 and J usage is TRBJ1-2, with 8 nucleotides matching TRBD1. The CDR3 here is CASSLSGQGEGGYTF. For the CDR3, the DNA is TGTGCCAGCAGCTTATCTGGACAGGGAGAGGGTGGCTACACCTTC.